This TCR beta chain was recorded in a study of cytotoxic CD8 clonotypes in ibrutinib-treated CLL. Germline V gives CDR1 SGHTA, CDR2 FQGNSA. Deletions cut 5 bases from V and 7 bases from J, with 12 bases between. The CDR3 length is 13 residues. Findings of the study overall: Sustained-remission and progressing patients' sampling times differed.

A single count supports this clone. The target antigen is unknown. Only in-frame clones appear in the TCRdb table, and some are missing; sequencing was by immunoSEQ multiplex PCR. The repertoire holds fewer than 300,000 clones, 65% to 85% seen once, with about 5.8% in the top ten. The rearrangement links TRBV7-2 to TRBJ2-4, with D tentatively TRBD1 (5 bases). The sample consisted of PBMCs, taken at disease progression, from a patient treated with ibrutinib. The TCR was taken from a human donor with chronic lymphocytic leukemia. CDR3 region: CASSQGSSNIQYF. The CDR3 nucleotides are TGTGCCAGCAGCCAGGGATCTTCGAACATTCAGTACTTC.